The 31 T cell receptor beta chains presented below share a single source sample, sequenced in a study of response to subunit inactivated influenza vaccine. TCRdb reprocessed the RT-PCR reads via MiXCR and lists one record per CDR3 protein. In the table there are 430,000 or so distinct CDR3 sequences, 11% of which are singletons. The material was PBMCs from blood, obtained 45 days after vaccination. The receptor source for this set is a middle-aged man who received an inactivated influenza vaccine.

This clonotype was seen at least ten times. V usage is TRBV10-3 and J usage is TRBJ2-6; D might be TRBD2 (6 bases). The germline gives CDR1 ENHRY, CDR2 SYGVKD. This CDR3 is 19 amino acids long. Trimming removed 0 bases from V and 2 bases from J, with 17 bases in between. The CDR3 loop is CAISESIGGEFPGANVLTF. As DNA, the CDR3 is TGTGCCATCAGTGAGTCGATTGGAGGGGAATTTCCTGGGGCCAACGTCCTGACTTTC.

The V gene is TRBV20-1, the J gene TRBJ1-2; D gene uncertain. CDR1 DFQATT and CDR2 SNEGSKA come from the germline V gene (reference sequence). V lost 3 bases and J lost 0, with 11 bases in between. The CDR3 consists of 14 residues. In nucleotides, the CDR3 is TGCAGTGCTAGTCAAGGATCTACTAACTATGGCTACACCTTC. Protein: CSASQGSTNYGYTF.

This clonotype was detected only a few times. The chain couples TRBV6-2 or TRBV6-3 to TRBJ2-1; 12 nucleotides match TRBD2. Germline loops: CDR1 MNHEY, CDR2 SVGEGT. Unmatched junction bases numbered 11, after V lost 0 bases and J lost 14 bases. The CDR3 consists of 16 residues. The CDR3 region has the DNA TGTGCCAGCAGTTACTCGCTAGCGGGAGGGCCTTTACTTGAGTTCTTC. Residues: CASSYSLAGGPLLEFF.

This clonotype has a handful of counts. The chain is built from TRBV24-1 and TRBJ1-5; D is unclear. V was cut by 3 bases and J by 6 bases, with 14 bases left in between. Germline assignment: CDR1 KGHDR and CDR2 SFDVKD. The CDR3 sequence is 15 residues long. CDR3 sequence: CATSDRSGPGQPQHF. In DNA form, the CDR3 reads TGTGCCACCAGTGATCGTTCCGGACCCGGTCAGCCCCAGCATTTT.

This clonotype was picked up many times. The chain is built from TRBV20-1 and TRBJ2-1; 9 nucleotides line up with TRBD1. V was pared by 5 bases and J by 6 bases, with 5 bases of the junction left unmatched. This CDR3 contains 13 residues. CDR1 and CDR2 from the germline V gene are DFQATT and SNEGSKA (reference sequence). The CDR3 region is CSALGQGSNEQFF. CDR3 sequence (DNA): TGCAGTGCTCTGGGACAGGGTAGCAATGAGCAGTTCTTC.

This clonotype was found a few times. The rearrangement uses TRBV5-5 and TRBJ1-1; 10 bases align to TRBD1. J lost 10 bases, V lost 0 bases, and 6 bases had no gene match. From germline, CDR1 is SGHKS and CDR2 YYEKEE (reference sequence). The CDR3 has 14 amino acids. CDR3 bases: TGTGCCAGCAGCTTGGAAACCGGGACAGGGGCAGCTTTCTTT. The encoded protein is CASSLETGTGAAFF.

This clonotype was seen many times. The rearrangement joins TRBV20-1 to TRBJ2-3, with D maybe TRBD2 (6 bases). The CDR3 loop spans 15 amino acids. V shed 4 bases and J shed 5 bases, with 19 bases lying between them. Germline loops: CDR1 DFQATT, CDR2 SNEGSKA (reference sequence). CDR3 in amino acids: CSATSGLPGVDTQYF. The CDR3 nucleotides are TGCAGTGCTACATCGGGATTACCGGGGGTAGATACGCAGTATTTT.

In the case of this clonotype: A much larger clonotype is one base distant, so this may be a read error. V usage is TRBV6-5 and J usage is TRBJ2-7, with TRBD2 matching over 12 bases. The CDR3 extends over 19 amino acids. Germline V gene data show CDR1 as MNHEY and CDR2 as SVGAGI. The CDR3 loop reads CANSYSIPSGRAGIDEQYF. CDR3 bases: TGTGCCAACAGTTACTCGATACCTAGCGGGAGGGCCGGCATCGACGAGCAGTACTTC.

This clonotype was detected a few times. The V call is TRBV15, the J call TRBJ2-1; possible D gene TRBD2, 6 bases. The CDR3 loop spans 14 amino acids. Trimming pared 0 bases from V and 5 bases from J, leaving 8 bases between. Germline loops: CDR1 LNHNV, CDR2 YYDKDF (reference sequence). In DNA, the CDR3 is TGTGCCACCAGCAGAGACCGACTAGACAATGAGCAGTTCTTC. Encoded protein: CATSRDRLDNEQFF.

The V call is TRBV2, the J call TRBJ2-1; D possibly uses TRBD1 or TRBD2 (5 bases each). This CDR3 comprises 13 residues. V lost 7 bases, J lost 9 bases, and 16 bases lay in between. Germline V gene data show CDR1 as SNHLY and CDR2 as FYNNEI. DNA of the CDR3: TGTGCCAGCAAAGGGGTGTTGGGGAGTGAGCAGTTCTTC. Translation gives CASKGVLGSEQFF.

V is TRBV12-3 or TRBV12-4 and J is TRBJ1-1; 7 bases map to TRBD1. J gave up 4 bases and V 5 bases, and 7 bases lay outside the gene matches. The CDR3 has 14 amino acids. The CDR3 here is CASSPGGQGTEAFF. The CDR3 nucleotides read TGTGCCAGCAGTCCAGGGGGGCAAGGCACTGAAGCTTTCTTT.

This clonotype was seen only a few times. The rearrangement joins TRBV19 to TRBJ2-7, with TRBD1 as a possible D gene (6 bases). CDR1 is LNHDA and CDR2 is SQIVND in the germline V gene (reference sequence). Between the trimmed V and J ends, which lost 4 bases and 6 bases, there was a span of 13 bases. This CDR3 is built from 13 residues. The CDR3 sequence: CASSTQGWGEQYF. CDR3 coding DNA: TGTGCCAGTAGTACACAGGGTTGGGGCGAGCAGTACTTC.

The gene calls are TRBV7-9 and TRBJ2-3; TRBD1 might be the D (7 bases). The CDR3 consists of 17 residues. Germline CDR1 reads SEHNR; CDR2 reads FQNEAQ (reference sequence). The ends were cut back, 4 bases at V and 2 bases at J, with 19 bases in the middle. The CDR3, as DNA: TGTGCCAGCAGCTACTACAGGGGAGGCTCCTTCACAGATACGCAGTATTTT. Protein product: CASSYYRGGSFTDTQYF.

This clonotype has a count of ten or more. This sequence joins TRBV10-3 and TRBJ1-1; 9 positions match TRBD1. The germline V gene encodes CDR1 ENHRY and CDR2 SYGVKD. The CDR3 contains 17 residues. V was pared by 5 bases and J by 1 base, with 11 bases of the junction left unmatched. The CDR3 sequence: CAISPKEGQGANTEAFF. CDR3 nucleotides: TGTGCCATCAGTCCAAAGGAGGGACAGGGTGCGAACACTGAAGCTTTCTTT.

The chain links TRBV7-2 to TRBJ2-5, with D hard to call. V was clipped by 5 bases and J by 5 bases, with 12 bases between them. Germline loops: CDR1 SGHTA, CDR2 FQGNSA. This CDR3 has 13 residues. The chain's CDR3 is CASSQGLSETQYF. In DNA, the CDR3 is TGTGCCAGCAGCCAAGGGCTTAGTGAGACCCAGTACTTC.

The table lists this clonotype with a few counts. The chain has TRBV20-1 and TRBJ2-7, with D possibly being TRBD1 (5 bases). CDR1 DFQATT and CDR2 SNEGSKA come from the germline V gene (reference sequence). The CDR3 sequence is 13 residues long. V was trimmed by 5 bases and J by 0 bases, leaving 11 bases between them. The CDR3 DNA reads TGCAGTGCTCGACAGAGGAGCTCCTACGAGCAGTACTTC. Translated, it gives CSARQRSSYEQYF.

This clonotype was seen only a few times. The genes are TRBV21-1 and TRBJ2-1; the listed D gene, TRBD2, was not tested against the DNA. TRBV21-1 is a documented pseudogene. The CDR3 contains 21 residues. The CDR3 DNA is TGTGCCAGCAGCAAAGGGGGAAGCGGGATCCTCTCTAGGAGCTCCTACAATGAGCAGTTCTTC. As protein: CASSKGGSGILSRSSYNEQFF.

This clonotype was observed many times. The V call is TRBV20-1, the J call TRBJ2-3; 9 bases line up with TRBD2. The CDR3 spans 14 residues. J lost 5 bases, V lost 3 bases, and 6 bases had no gene match. CDR1 and CDR2 from the germline V gene are DFQATT and SNEGSKA (reference sequence). Written as DNA, the CDR3 is TGCAGTGCTAGGGTTGGGACTAGCCGAGATACGCAGTATTTT. The encoded protein is CSARVGTSRDTQYF.

This clonotype occurred many times. The gene calls are TRBV20-1 and TRBJ2-5, with D possibly being TRBD2 (6 bases). CDR1 DFQATT and CDR2 SNEGSKA come from the germline V gene (reference sequence). CDR3 size: 12 residues. Trimming left V 1 base short and J 5 bases short, with 8 bases between. The CDR3 protein is CSARAGVETQYF. CDR3 coding DNA: TGCAGTGCTAGAGCGGGAGTGGAGACCCAGTACTTC.

In this sample, this clonotype turned up many times. The chain links TRBV10-3 to TRBJ2-7; 10 nucleotides align to TRBD2. Germline V gene data show CDR1 as ENHRY and CDR2 as SYGVKD. The CDR3 has 14 residues. The trim removed 5 bases at V and 3 bases at J, leaving 4 bases unmatched. The CDR3, as DNA: TGTGCCATCAGTCCTAGCGGGGGAGGCTACGAGCAGTACTTC. Its translation: CAISPSGGGYEQYF.

This clonotype has at least ten counts. As DNA, the CDR3 is TGTGCCAGCAGTTCCCCAGTTCCTCGTCAAGAGACCCAGTACTTC. Its protein product is CASSSPVPRQETQYF. The V gene is TRBV6-2 or TRBV6-3, the J gene TRBJ2-5; D not certain. The CDR3 contains 15 residues. Germline-derived CDR1 and CDR2 are MNHEY and SVGEGT. The ends were cut back, 4 bases at V and 2 bases at J, with 14 bases in the middle.

In its sample, this clonotype was seen a few times. The chain has TRBV12-3 or TRBV12-4 and TRBJ2-5; 12 nucleotides line up with TRBD2. Trimming removed 1 base from V and 7 bases from J; junction bases left unmatched: 4. This CDR3 has 15 residues. In DNA form, the CDR3 reads TGTGCCAGCAGTTTAGTCCTAGCGGGGGGGGGGACCCAGTACTTC. This encodes CASSLVLAGGGTQYF.

This clonotype was seen ten or more times. The rearrangement links TRBV20-1 to TRBJ1-5; 9 nucleotides match TRBD1. CDR1 and CDR2 from the germline V gene are DFQATT and SNEGSKA (reference sequence). Unmatched junction bases numbered 5, after V lost 4 bases and J lost 4 bases. The CDR3 loop spans 14 amino acids. Here the CDR3 reads CSAKQGARNQPQHF. The CDR3, as DNA: TGCAGTGCTAAACAGGGGGCAAGAAATCAGCCCCAGCATTTT.

The rearrangement joins TRBV20-1 to TRBJ2-1; the match to TRBD1 covers 9 bases. Trimming took 6 bases from V and 3 from J; bases not matched to a gene: 6. The germline CDR1 and CDR2 sequences are DFQATT and SNEGSKA (reference sequence). The CDR3 runs to 14 residues. CDR3 nucleotide sequence: TGCAGTGCGAACGACAGGGGGTTCTACAATGAGCAGTTCTTC. It specifies CSANDRGFYNEQFF.

This clonotype was seen at least ten times. V is TRBV27 and J is TRBJ1-2, with 7 bases matching TRBD1. The V gene end was trimmed by 8 bases and the J gene end by 8 bases; junction bases not matched to a gene: 11. This CDR3 has 13 residues. Germline V CDR1 and CDR2: MNHEY, SMNVEV (reference sequence). In DNA, the CDR3 is TGTGCCAGCTCCACCGACAGGGAGGGCGGCTACACCTTC. Translating it yields CASSTDREGGYTF.

This clonotype was detected only a few times. This chain's CDR3 is CATSHPRGNLNSHEQYF. CDR3 DNA sequence: TGTGCCACCAGCCACCCGCGAGGGAACCTAAATTCCCACGAGCAGTACTTC. The chain employs TRBV15 and TRBJ2-7; possible D gene TRBD2, 5 bases. The CDR3 contains 17 residues. CDR1 is LNHNV and CDR2 is YYDKDF in the germline V gene (reference sequence). V gave up 5 bases and J gave up 5 bases, with 25 bases separating them.

This clonotype was seen at least ten times. The rearrangement uses TRBV10-3 and TRBJ2-7; TRBD1 might be the D (5 bases). V was shortened by 6 bases and J by 6 bases, with 9 bases between the two germline ends. Looked up from germline, CDR1 is ENHRY and CDR2 is SYGVKD. CDR3 length equals 11 residues. Here the CDR3 reads CAISPGLEQYF. For the CDR3, the DNA is TGTGCCATCAGCCCAGGGCTCGAGCAGTACTTC.

There are a few counts of this clonotype. The V gene is TRBV25-1, the J gene TRBJ1-5; the D gene is possibly TRBD1 (6 bases). V lost 4 bases and J 3 bases, leaving 13 bases between the germline ends. Germline V gives CDR1 MGHDK, CDR2 SYGVNS. CDR3 length: 15 amino acids. CDR3 DNA sequence: TGTGCCAGCAGTGGATCCGGGACACTCAATCAGCCCCAGCATTTT. Translated, it gives CASSGSGTLNQPQHF. The variable domain in full, completed from reference TRBV25-1 and TRBJ1-5, reads EADIYQTPRYLVIGTGKKITLECSQTMGHDKMYWYQQDPGMELHLIHYSYGVNSTEKGDLSSESTVSRIRTEHFPLTLESARPSHTSQYLCASSGSGTLNQPQHFGDGTRLSIL.

The V call is TRBV28, the J call TRBJ2-3; 7 bases map to TRBD1. CDR3 length: 15 amino acids. The V gene end was trimmed by 5 bases and the J gene end by 1 base; junction bases not matched to a gene: 6. Germline CDR1 is MDHEN and CDR2 is SYDVKM. In nucleotides, the CDR3 is TGTGCCAGCAGTCGGGGACAGCAGGGCACAGATACGCAGTATTTT. Translated: CASSRGQQGTDTQYF.

This clonotype has more than one count but fewer than ten. This sequence joins TRBV4-3 and TRBJ1-6; D unclear. The CDR3 has 15 amino acids. The ends were cut back, 0 bases at V and 7 bases at J, with 10 bases in the middle. From germline, CDR1 is LGHNA and CDR2 YSLEER. CDR3 bases: TGCGCCAGCAGCCAAGATGGGTTAACCAATTCACCCCTCCACTTT. Translating gives CASSQDGLTNSPLHF.

The genes are TRBV7-9 and TRBJ1-2; D may be TRBD1 (6 bases). The V gene's germline CDR1 is SEHNR and CDR2 FQNEAQ (reference sequence). Trimming shortened V by 5 bases and J by 4 bases, and 8 bases separated the two germline ends. The CDR3 has 12 amino acids. CDR3 amino acids: CASSPDSYGYTF. DNA for the CDR3: TGTGCCAGCAGCCCGGACAGCTATGGCTACACCTTC.